The 20 T cell receptor beta chains reported below all come from one sample, sequenced in a study of long-term antiretroviral therapy in people with HIV. Sequencing relied on immunoSEQ assay v3.0, run at survey level. The protocol was immunoSEQ multiplex PCR, while the TCRdb copy is restricted to in-frame clones and leaves out a portion. Of 30,000 to 45,000 clones listed, about 80% were seen once; the top ten hold 5.8%. The material was unsorted PBMCs, obtained 3.4 years after starting antiretroviral therapy. All receptors derive from a young man with HIV.

This clone was picked up a small number of times. This chain uses TRBV7-8 with TRBJ2-7; D gene uncertain. Per the germline V gene, CDR1 is SGHVS and CDR2 is FQNEAQ. Trimming pared 5 bases from V and 7 bases from J, leaving 9 bases between. This CDR3 contains 11 residues. The CDR3 spells CASSPYMEQYF. The CDR3 nucleotides are TGTGCCAGCAGCCCATATATGGAGCAGTACTTC.

This clone was seen only a few times. V usage is TRBV7-7 and J usage is TRBJ2-7; TRBD1 matches at 10 bases. J was trimmed by 4 bases and V by 1 base; bases with no gene match: 4. This CDR3 has 15 amino acids. CDR1 and CDR2 from the germline V gene are SSHAT and FNYEAQ (reference sequence). This CDR3 reads CASSLGTGGQYEQYF. For the CDR3, the DNA is TGTGCCAGCAGCTTAGGGACAGGGGGACAATACGAGCAGTACTTC.

DNA of the CDR3: TGTGCCAGCCGACGCAGGGCCACTGGGGCCAACGTCCTGACTTTC. Protein: CASRRRATGANVLTF. This sequence joins TRBV2 and TRBJ2-6, with a possible D match to TRBD1 (5 bases). Germline values: CDR1 SNHLY, CDR2 FYNNEI. V was shortened by 8 bases and J by 2 bases, with 13 bases between the two germline ends. CDR3 length equals 15 residues.

The CDR3 region is CASSQERSEEGYTF. CDR3 nucleotide sequence: TGTGCCAGCAGCCAAGAAAGGTCAGAGGAGGGCTACACCTTC. V and J are TRBV4-2 and TRBJ1-2, with unresolved D. This CDR3 contains 14 residues. V was clipped by 0 bases and J by 8 bases, with 13 bases between them. Per the germline V gene, CDR1 is LGHNA and CDR2 is YNFKEQ.

The V and J genes are TRBV7-9 and TRBJ2-7; D may be TRBD1 (6 bases). The V gene lost 5 bases and the J gene lost 2 bases, with 16 bases spanning the gap. Germline CDR1 SEHNR, CDR2 FQNEAQ (reference sequence). The CDR3 is 15 amino acids. The CDR3 here is CASSLGQSGPYEQYF. The CDR3 nucleotides read TGTGCCAGCAGCCTTGGACAGTCTGGGCCCTACGAGCAGTACTTC.

This clone was recorded once. The chain is built from TRBV6-1 and TRBJ1-1; no reliable D call. The V gene lost 8 bases and the J gene lost 3 bases, with 19 bases spanning the gap. This CDR3 is built from 15 residues. From germline, CDR1 is MNHNS and CDR2 SASEGT. The CDR3 region is CASRDTWARDTEAFF. As DNA, the CDR3 is TGTGCCAGCCGAGATACGTGGGCGCGGGACACTGAAGCTTTCTTT.

The chain couples TRBV9 to TRBJ2-2; D tentatively reads TRBD1 or TRBD2 (5 bases each). Trimming removed 2 bases at V and 4 bases at J, with 21 bases between. This CDR3 contains 18 residues. Per germline, CDR1 SGDLS and CDR2 YYNGEE. The CDR3 reads CASSVNPVGVRLTGELFF. CDR3 in DNA: TGTGCCAGCAGCGTCAACCCGGTGGGGGTACGGCTCACCGGGGAGCTGTTTTTT.

This chain joins TRBV6-1 and TRBJ2-2; D is possibly TRBD2 (6 bases). The CDR3 is made up of 15 amino acids. The V end was cut by 6 bases, the J end by 6 bases, with 17 bases between. From germline, CDR1 is MNHNS and CDR2 SASEGT. CDR3 in amino acids: CASRPTMGGSGELFF. CDR3 in DNA: TGTGCCAGCAGACCGACCATGGGGGGATCCGGGGAGCTGTTTTTT.

The J gene is TRBJ2-7, the V gene TRBV9; 8 bases are a match to TRBD2. The germline CDR1 and CDR2 sequences are SGDLS and YYNGEE. The CDR3 totals 15 residues. V was clipped by 4 bases and J by 2 bases; unmatched bases: 8. The CDR3 region has the DNA TGTGCCAGCAGCCCCGCCGGGGGGGGAGCCTACGAGCAGTACTTC. Translating gives CASSPAGGGAYEQYF. The variable domain in full, with the rest retrieved from reference TRBV9 and TRBJ2-7, is DSGVTQTPKHLITATGQRVTLRCSPRSGDLSVYWYQQSLDQGLQFLIQYYNGEERAKGNILERFSAQQFPDLHSELNLSSLELGDSALYFCASSPAGGGAYEQYFGPGTRLTVT.

The chain recombines TRBV4-2 with TRBJ1-2; a weak D match, TRBD1 (6 bases). The germline CDR1 and CDR2 sequences are LGHNA and YNFKEQ. This CDR3 has 14 residues. The V end was cut by 4 bases, the J end by 2 bases, with 11 bases between. The DNA of the CDR3 is TGTGCCAGCAGCCTGGACAGTTTGAACTATGGCTACACCTTC. Residues: CASSLDSLNYGYTF.

The chain uses TRBV6-5 and TRBJ2-7; D is possibly TRBD2 (5 bases). This CDR3 is 13 amino acids long. Trimming removed 2 bases from V and 6 bases from J, with 11 bases in between. Germline CDR1 is MNHEY and CDR2 is SVGAGI. The CDR3 DNA follows: TGTGCCAGCAGTTACGTGGGAAGCGGCGAGCAGTACTTC. Protein product: CASSYVGSGEQYF.

The V call is TRBV30, the J call TRBJ1-2, with TRBD1 matching over 10 bases. CDR3 length: 12 residues. The junction had 5 bases not matched to a gene; V was cut back by 5 bases and J by 8 bases. Germline-derived CDR1 and CDR2 are GTSNPN and SVGIG (reference sequence). In nucleotides, the CDR3 is TGTGCCTGGGGTGGGACAGGGGCCGGCTACACCTTC. Protein product: CAWGGTGAGYTF. Using reference TRBV30 and TRBJ1-2 for the parts outside the CDR3, the full variable domain is SQTIHQWPATLVQPVGSPLSLECTVEGTSNPNLYWYRQAAGRGLQLLFYSVGIGQISSEVPQNLSASRPQDRQFILSSKKLLLSDSGFYLCAWGGTGAGYTFGSGTRLTVV.

This clone has only a few counts. The V and J genes are TRBV9 and TRBJ1-3; the D is unclear. The germline CDR1 and CDR2 sequences are SGDLS and YYNGEE. V dropped 0 bases and J dropped 0 bases, with 4 bases sitting between them. This CDR3 contains 14 residues. The chain's CDR3 is CASSVEHSGNTIYF. The CDR3 DNA reads TGTGCCAGCAGCGTAGAGCACTCTGGAAACACCATATATTTT.

The J gene is TRBJ2-1, the V gene TRBV2, with unresolved D. The CDR3 loop spans 11 amino acids. Looked up from germline, CDR1 is SNHLY and CDR2 is FYNNEI. Trimming shortened V by 8 bases and J by 5 bases, and 7 bases separated the two germline ends. The CDR3 loop is CASSLHNEQFF. The CDR3, as DNA: TGTGCCAGCTCGTTGCACAATGAGCAGTTCTTC.

The chain couples TRBV13 to TRBJ2-1; the match to TRBD2 covers 10 bases. The germline V gene encodes CDR1 PRHDT and CDR2 FYEKMQ (reference sequence). The length of the CDR3 is 16 residues. The V segment lost 4 bases and the J segment 9 bases; nucleotides outside the gene matches: 12. The CDR3 DNA follows: TGTGCCAGCAGCTACGGACTAGCGGAGCCCCAGGGTGAGCAGTTCTTC. Residues: CASSYGLAEPQGEQFF.

The rearrangement joins TRBV23-1 to TRBJ1-4; D not resolved. TRBV23-1 is an ORF; its function is uncertain. The CDR3 runs 15 residues. Deletions cut 4 bases from V and 5 bases from J, with 14 bases between. The CDR3 sequence is CASSLRPKRNEKLFF. CDR3 DNA: TGCGCCAGCAGTCTTCGCCCCAAGCGGAATGAAAAACTGTTTTTT.

The chain recombines TRBV5-5 with TRBJ1-1; perhaps TRBD1 as D (5 bases). V was trimmed by 0 bases and J by 4 bases, leaving 13 bases between them. CDR3 length: 15 amino acids. CDR1 and CDR2 from the germline V gene are SGHKS and YYEKEE (reference sequence). As DNA, the CDR3 is TGTGCCAGCAGCTTGGCCGGGGGGTTGGGCACTGAAGCTTTCTTT. It specifies CASSLAGGLGTEAFF.

V usage is TRBV2 and J usage is TRBJ2-7; a weak D match, TRBD2 (5 bases). The CDR3 contains 14 residues. Germline V gene lookup returns CDR1 SNHLY and CDR2 FYNNEI. V shed 4 bases and J shed 4 bases, with 14 bases lying between them. This CDR3 reads CASSVVALGYEQYF. The CDR3 nucleotides read TGTGCCAGCAGTGTGGTAGCGCTTGGATACGAGCAGTACTTC.

The chain has TRBV27 and TRBJ2-2; no reliable D call. Germline V CDR1 and CDR2: MNHEY, SMNVEV (reference sequence). V was cut by 6 bases and J by 6 bases, with 14 bases left in between. The CDR3 extends over 14 amino acids. The CDR3 is CASSPPERAGELFF. As DNA, the CDR3 is TGTGCCAGCAGCCCACCTGAGCGCGCCGGGGAGCTGTTTTTT.

V is TRBV10-3 and J is TRBJ2-1, with 8 nucleotides matching TRBD2. Trimming at V came to 5 bases and at J to 5 bases, leaving 5 bases not matched to a gene. Germline CDR1 reads ENHRY; CDR2 reads SYGVKD. This CDR3 region has 14 residues. CDR3 residues: CAISPGLANNEQFF. In DNA form, the CDR3 reads TGTGCCATCAGTCCAGGACTAGCCAACAATGAGCAGTTCTTC.